The text below deals with one T cell receptor (beta chain). The target of this receptor is not known. No clone much larger than this one lies a single base away; base qualities are absent. A distance of 13 bases separates the germline ends of V and J, which lose 5 bases and 0 bases respectively. CDR1 is given as SGHVS and CDR2 as FQNEAQ, both from the germline V gene. The CDR3 measures 15 amino acids from cysteine to phenylalanine. The CDR3 DNA has 45 bases and is translated from base 1. TCRbeta CDR3 regions were amplified from genomic DNA by means of the immunoSEQ Assay, a bias-controlled multiplex PCR. On the authors' methods: The number of nucleated cells in each sample was estimated by amplification of reference gene primers within the assay. Sequence reads were collapsed and filtered to measure the absolute abundance of every unique TCRbeta CDR3 rearrangement. Productive Simpson clonality was computed per sample as the square root of Simpson's diversity index over productive rearrangements. TCRdb took over this immuneACCESS table, retaining in-frame rearrangements with V and J assigned. Such tables are incomplete; in checked studies, under half of the missing clones stem from an unresolved V gene, and the remainder is unexplained. That table supplies the V and J calls and clone size; D and trimming were determined from the DNA. A total of around 150,000 clones appear in this sample, 75% to 80% of them only once. The biggest ten clones account for approximately 9% of the sample.

This sample is drawn from a study of blood T cell repertoires in COVID-19 (dated by TCRdb to between 2020 and 2021). Notes on the research overall: Samples from collaborators originated in the United States, Italy and Spain and spanned both the acute and convalescent phases of COVID-19. Where HLA class I and class II types were available, the types were taken from metadata supplied by the sample provider, not from assay-based typing. The prospective study material was composed of cDNA or gDNA derived from T cells, B-cell-depleted T cells, or PBMCs. Deeply sampled blood TCRbeta repertoires from subjects exposed to, actively infected with, or recovered from COVID-19 were included in the dataset. The sample metadata nearly always contained a de-identified subject ID, COVID-19 status, age in years and sex. Samples came from the ongoing ImmuneRACE study (first 160 participants) plus 1,254 subjects from 6 global collaborators. The repertoires were made available in a free public database intended to serve as a resource for research on the immune response to SARS-CoV-2.

Each collaborating institution followed its own protocols to collect whole blood in K2EDTA tubes. For TCRbeta analysis, collaborators shipped samples as frozen whole blood, isolated PBMCs, or DNA extracted from either of those sample types. The research as a whole found: Clinical and demographic metadata were provided uncurated, with the amount varying by source and participant.

This chain is built from TRBV7-8 and TRBJ2-5, with TRBD1 as a weak D call on 6 bases. The source material was peripheral blood. This clonotype originated in a woman aged 45-65 years with active or convalescent COVID-19. The CDR3 here reads CASSEQRGNQETQYF. The bases read TGTGCCAGCAGCGAGCAAAGGGGGAACCAAGAGACCCAGTACTTC.